This passage covers 32 T cell receptor beta chains from one sample sequenced in a study of cytomegalovirus exposure and HLA in healthy donors (dated by TCRdb to between 2016 and 2019). The library was generated by the immunoSEQ multiplex PCR assay. The source is immuneACCESS, and TCRdb retained only in-frame sequences with V and J called. Part of the clones is not carried over; for the studies checked, unresolved V genes explain less than half of this, and the remainder is unexplained. Across this sample there are 200,000 to 250,000 clones, with 75% to 90% seen only once. The ten biggest clones cover 11% to 15% of the sample. Sequencing input: PBMCs. The receptor set was obtained from a woman in her thirties in good health and CMV-seropositive.

The V gene is TRBV19, the J gene TRBJ2-3; D gene ambiguous. This CDR3 spans 15 amino acids. V was shortened by 3 bases and J by 2 bases, with 12 bases between the two germline ends. CDR1 and CDR2 (germline): LNHDA, SQIVND (reference sequence). The CDR3 coding sequence is TGTGCCAGTAGTATGTACGAACTTACCACAGATACGCAGTATTTT. Its protein product is CASSMYELTTDTQYF. Full variable domain (remainder filled in from reference TRBV19 and TRBJ2-3): DGGITQSPKYLFRKEGQNVTLSCEQNLNHDAMYWYRQDPGQGLRLIYYSQIVNDFQKGDIAEGYSVSREKKESFPLTVTSAQKNPTAFYLCASSMYELTTDTQYFGPGTRLTVL.

This rearrangement joins TRBV25-1 to TRBJ1-4; D may be TRBD1 (6 bases). The CDR3 consists of 17 residues. CDR1 is MGHDK, CDR2 SYGVNS, per germline. Trimming took off 3 bases at V and 3 bases at J, with 17 bases between the two ends. The CDR3 DNA reads as TGTGCCAGCAGTGATCTACCCTTGGGGGCTGCTAATGAAAAACTGTTTTTT. It codes for CASSDLPLGAANEKLFF.

This chain uses TRBV29-1 with TRBJ2-2, with 11 bases aligning to TRBD1. There are 14 residues in the CDR3. V shed 6 bases and J 4 bases; nucleotides not matched to a gene: 4. Germline V gives CDR1 SQVTM, CDR2 ANQGSEA. CDR3 sequence reads: CSVKGTGGTGELFF. The CDR3 DNA reads TGCAGCGTCAAAGGGACAGGGGGCACCGGGGAGCTGTTTTTT.

The chain's CDR3 is CASSSDGRALSGYTF. In DNA, the CDR3 is TGTGCCAGCAGTTCGGACGGAAGGGCTTTATCGGGCTACACCTTC. The chain has TRBV28 and TRBJ1-2; D not certain. This CDR3 is 15 amino acids long. Looked up from germline, CDR1 is MDHEN and CDR2 is SYDVKM. V lost 4 bases to trimming and J lost 8 bases, with 20 bases between them.

The rearrangement links TRBV19 to TRBJ2-1; D may be TRBD1 (7 bases). V gave up 6 bases and J gave up 6 bases, with 21 bases separating them. The CDR3 has 16 amino acids. Germline-derived CDR1 and CDR2 are LNHDA and SQIVND (reference sequence). The CDR3 region is CASRGLQGVTLNEQFF. Here the CDR3 DNA reads TGTGCCAGTAGGGGACTTCAGGGGGTCACACTCAATGAGCAGTTCTTC.

This sequence joins TRBV10-3 and TRBJ1-1; D possibly corresponds to TRBD1 (5 bases). The germline gives CDR1 ENHRY, CDR2 SYGVKD. The CDR3 is 13 amino acids. V lost 4 bases and J lost 8, with 14 bases in between. CDR3 coding DNA: TGTGCCATCAGTGGGGGCCAGGAGGGCGAAGCTTTCTTT. It specifies CAISGGQEGEAFF.

This clone was observed a handful of times. The chain joins TRBV6-4 to TRBJ2-3, with a weak D call TRBD1 (6 bases). The germline V gene encodes CDR1 MRHNA and CDR2 SNTAGT. The V end was cut by 4 bases, the J end by 2 bases, with 10 bases between. There are 14 residues in the CDR3. The CDR3 sequence: CASSASGATDTQYF. As DNA, the CDR3 is TGTGCCAGCAGTGCCTCAGGGGCCACAGATACGCAGTATTTT.

The rearrangement links TRBV29-1 to TRBJ1-1, with unresolved D. Germline V lookup: CDR1 SQVTM, CDR2 ANQGSEA. The ends were cut back, 4 bases at V and 0 bases at J, with 12 bases in the middle. There are 14 residues in the CDR3. This CDR3 reads CSVGRLLMNTEAFF. The CDR3, as DNA: TGCAGCGTTGGCAGACTACTGATGAACACTGAAGCTTTCTTT.

The chain carries TRBV9 and TRBJ1-2; D unclear. Germline-derived CDR1 and CDR2 are SGDLS and YYNGEE. The CDR3 has 15 residues. Trimming removed 9 bases at V and 0 bases at J, with 18 bases between. CDR3 sequence (DNA): TGTGCCACCTCCTCCGTCGGTGAAGCTAACTATGGCTACACCTTC. Translated, it gives CATSSVGEANYGYTF.

The chain uses TRBV6-5 and TRBJ1-3; 7 positions match TRBD1. The germline V gene has CDR1 MNHEY and CDR2 SVGAGI. CDR3 size: 15 residues. With V trimmed by 6 bases and J by 0 bases, 5 bases remained unmatched. CDR3 DNA: TGTGCCAGCAGACCGGGACAGAGCTCTGGAAACACCATATATTTT. Its translation: CASRPGQSSGNTIYF.

CDR3 coding DNA: TGTGCCAGCAGCCCGGGACAGGGAGTCCACAATGAGCAGTTCTTC. Amino acid sequence: CASSPGQGVHNEQFF. The chain recombines TRBV2 with TRBJ2-1; 9 positions match TRBD1. V trimming: 6 bases; J trimming: 5 bases; junction bases outside the gene matches: 8. The germline CDR1 and CDR2 sequences are SNHLY and FYNNEI. The CDR3 length is 15 residues.

The chain couples TRBV11-3 to TRBJ2-7; D is possibly TRBD1 (5 bases). Germline V lookup: CDR1 SGHNT, CDR2 YENEEA. V was clipped by 1 base and J by 4 bases, with 17 bases between them. The CDR3 has 16 residues. CDR3 protein: CASSLGLTESTYEQYF. CDR3 in DNA: TGTGCCAGCAGCTTAGGCCTGACAGAAAGTACGTACGAGCAGTACTTC.

This rearrangement joins TRBV5-4 to TRBJ2-2; 8 nucleotides line up with TRBD2. V trimming: 0 bases; J trimming: 5 bases; junction bases outside the gene matches: 6. Looked up from germline, CDR1 is SGHNT and CDR2 is YYREEE (reference sequence). CDR3 length: 16 amino acids. CDR3 in DNA: TGTGCCAGCAGCTTGGACAGCGGGAGAAATACCGGGGAGCTGTTTTTT. It specifies CASSLDSGRNTGELFF. The whole variable domain, remainder taken from reference TRBV5-4 and TRBJ2-2, is ETGVTQSPTHLIKTRGQQVTLRCSSQSGHNTVSWYQQALGQGPQFIFQYYREEENGRGNFPPRFSGLQFPNYSSELNVNALELDDSALYLCASSLDSGRNTGELFFGEGSRLTVL.

This chain links TRBV4-3 with TRBJ1-4, with D tentatively TRBD1 (6 bases). The V and J ends lost 0 bases and 8 bases respectively, with 16 bases between them. The CDR3 sequence is 16 residues long. The germline V gene encodes CDR1 LGHNA and CDR2 YSLEER. CDR3 protein: CASSQEIARGGEKLFF. In nucleotides, the CDR3 is TGCGCCAGCAGCCAAGAGATTGCCAGGGGTGGCGAAAAACTGTTTTTT.

A few counts support this clone. The chain recombines TRBV5-1 with TRBJ2-1; 14 bases match TRBD2. This CDR3 is built from 16 residues. The germline V gene has CDR1 SGHRS and CDR2 YFSETQ. V shed 2 bases and J 8 bases; nucleotides not matched to a gene: 6. The CDR3 region has the DNA TGCGCCAGCAGCTTATCCGGGACTAGCGGGAGATATGAGCAGTTCTTC. Its translation is CASSLSGTSGRYEQFF.

The chain recombines TRBV30 with TRBJ2-5, with D tentatively TRBD1 or TRBD2 (5 bases each). Trimming stripped 6 bases from V and 4 bases from J, with 9 bases between. The length of the CDR3 is 11 residues. Germline values: CDR1 GTSNPN, CDR2 SVGIG (reference sequence). The CDR3 is CACEGLETQYF. The CDR3, as DNA: TGTGCCTGTGAGGGGCTAGAGACCCAGTACTTC.

This clone occurred once. This chain links TRBV7-6 with TRBJ2-1, with TRBD2 identical over 12 bases. Per the germline V gene, CDR1 is SGHVS and CDR2 is FNYEAQ. The CDR3 is 13 amino acids. The ends lost 1 base at V and 15 bases at J; junction bases unmatched: 4. The CDR3 is CASSLDLAGGSFF. CDR3 bases: TGTGCCAGCAGCTTAGATCTAGCGGGAGGGTCGTTCTTC. Supplemented by reference TRBV7-6 and TRBJ2-1, the full variable domain reads GAGVSQSPRYKVTKRGQDVALRCDPISGHVSLYWYRQALGQGPEFLTYFNYEAQQDKSGLPNDRFSAERPEGSISTLTIQRTEQRDSAMYRCASSLDLAGGSFFGPGTRLTVL.

This chain joins TRBV6-1 and TRBJ2-7, with 7 bases lining up with TRBD2. Germline trimming cut 6 bases from V and 3 bases from J; bases unmatched to any gene: 8. Germline V gives CDR1 MNHNS, CDR2 SASEGT. This CDR3 is 14 amino acids long. Written as DNA, the CDR3 is TGTGCCAGCAGGGTGGGGGGGTTCCGCTACGAGCAGTACTTC. Translating it yields CASRVGGFRYEQYF.

Of note for this clone: At the DNA level, this CDR3 is encoded by other sequences in the same sample as well. V and J are TRBV29-1 and TRBJ1-2; D call uncertain. This CDR3 has 12 amino acids. The V end lost 4 bases, the J end lost 3 bases, and 9 bases lay between the germline ends. Germline V gene data show CDR1 as SQVTM and CDR2 as ANQGSEA. CDR3 sequence reads: CSVGVRDYGYTF. CDR3 coding DNA: TGCAGCGTTGGTGTAAGGGACTATGGCTACACCTTC.

V gene TRBV5-1 combines with J gene TRBJ2-5; 8 bases fit TRBD1. Trimming removed 0 bases from V and 3 bases from J; junction bases left unmatched: 4. Germline V gene data show CDR1 as SGHRS and CDR2 as YFSETQ. CDR3 length: 15 amino acids. Here the CDR3 reads CASSLVTGGKETQYF. For the CDR3, the DNA is TGCGCCAGCAGCTTGGTCACAGGGGGTAAAGAGACCCAGTACTTC.

This clone was recorded a few times. The rearrangement links TRBV11-2 to TRBJ2-7; D uncertain. CDR1 and CDR2 from the germline V gene are SGHAT and FQNNGV. V lost 5 bases to trimming and J lost 3 bases, with 14 bases between them. The CDR3 contains 14 residues. Here the CDR3 DNA reads TGTGCCAGCAGCCGCGCCGCGTCCGTCTACGAGCAGTACTTC. Amino acid sequence: CASSRAASVYEQYF.

The V and J genes are TRBV14 and TRBJ2-1; D may be TRBD2 (5 bases). The CDR3 has 12 residues. V was clipped by 5 bases and J by 8 bases, with 10 bases between them. CDR1 is SGHDN, CDR2 FVKESK, per germline. CDR3 sequence: CASSSRRYEQFF. The CDR3 DNA sequence: TGTGCCAGCAGCTCCCGGAGGTATGAGCAGTTCTTC.

This rearrangement joins TRBV19 to TRBJ1-3, with D unclear. V lost 3 bases, J lost 2 bases, and 8 bases lay in between. Germline-derived CDR1 and CDR2 are LNHDA and SQIVND (reference sequence). This CDR3 is built from 14 residues. CDR3 sequence reads: CASSIGEAGNTIYF. As DNA, the CDR3 is TGTGCCAGTAGTATTGGAGAGGCTGGAAACACCATATATTTT.

The genes are TRBV19 and TRBJ2-3, with TRBD2 matching over 7 bases. Germline CDR1 is LNHDA and CDR2 is SQIVND (reference sequence). V lost 5 bases to trimming and J lost 0 bases; unmatched junction nucleotides: 2. CDR3 length: 14 amino acids. For the CDR3, the DNA is TGTGCCAGTAGTCGGGGGGAGAGCACAGATACGCAGTATTTT. Residues: CASSRGESTDTQYF.

This chain connects TRBV28 to TRBJ2-7; perhaps TRBD1 as D (5 bases). V dropped 6 bases and J dropped 1 base, with 16 bases sitting between them. The germline CDR1 and CDR2 sequences are MDHEN and SYDVKM. This CDR3 comprises 15 residues. The DNA for the CDR3 is TGTGCCAGCAGCTACAAAAGGGGCAGTTCCTACGAGCAGTACTTC. It yields the protein CASSYKRGSSYEQYF. Looking up the rest from reference TRBV28 and TRBJ2-7 gives the full variable domain: DVKVTQSSRYLVKRTGEKVFLECVQDMDHENMFWYRQDPGLGLRLIYFSYDVKMKEKGDIPEGYSVSREKKERFSLILESASTNQTSMYLCASSYKRGSSYEQYFGPGTRLTVT.

The gene calls are TRBV5-1 and TRBJ2-2; the match to TRBD2 covers 8 bases. With V trimmed by 0 bases and J by 4 bases, 5 bases remained unmatched. Germline loops: CDR1 SGHRS, CDR2 YFSETQ. The CDR3 has 16 residues. The CDR3 DNA sequence: TGCGCCAGCAGCTTGGAACTAGCGGTTATCACCGGGGAGCTGTTTTTT. This sequence encodes CASSLELAVITGELFF.

The chain is built from TRBV9 and TRBJ2-1; 14 bases fit TRBD2. The CDR3 consists of 14 residues. Germline values: CDR1 SGDLS, CDR2 YYNGEE. J lost 10 bases, V lost 0 bases, and 0 bases had no gene match. The CDR3 loop is CASSVGTSGREQFF. For the CDR3, the DNA is TGTGCCAGCAGCGTAGGGACTAGCGGGAGGGAGCAGTTCTTC.

This clone came up once. This chain links TRBV18 with TRBJ1-5; no reliable D call. Trimming pared 3 bases from V and 4 bases from J, leaving 13 bases between. This CDR3 spans 15 amino acids. Germline CDR1 reads KGHSH; CDR2 reads LQKENI. The CDR3 DNA follows: TGTGCCAGCTCACCTCGGCCAGTGACAAATCAGCCCCAGCATTTT. Translated, it gives CASSPRPVTNQPQHF.

V is TRBV5-1 and J is TRBJ2-7; D is unclear. Trimming cost V 0 bases and J 0 bases, with 19 bases left between them. The CDR3 is 18 residues long. Germline V lookup: CDR1 SGHRS, CDR2 YFSETQ. Written as DNA, the CDR3 is TGCGCCAGCAGCTTGGTTACTGACCCCTTTGAAAGCTCCTACGAGCAGTACTTC. Residues: CASSLVTDPFESSYEQYF.

This rearrangement joins TRBV2 to TRBJ2-3; 8 bases align to TRBD2. With V trimmed by 4 bases and J by 9 bases, 6 bases remained unmatched. Germline-derived CDR1 and CDR2 are SNHLY and FYNNEI. The CDR3 is 13 residues long. For the CDR3, the DNA is TGTGCCAGCAGTGCCCAGCGGGAGTCAACGCAGTATTTT. Translating it yields CASSAQRESTQYF. The entire variable domain, with the rest obtained from reference TRBV2 and TRBJ2-3, is as follows: EPEVTQTPSHQVTQMGQEVILRCVPISNHLYFYWYRQILGQKVEFLVSFYNNEISEKSEIFDDQFSVERPDGSNFTLKIRSTKLEDSAMYFCASSAQRESTQYFGPGTRLTVL.

The V call is TRBV30, the J call TRBJ2-5; a possible D gene is TRBD1 (6 bases). Germline V lookup: CDR1 GTSNPN, CDR2 SVGIG (reference sequence). This CDR3 contains 12 residues. V lost 5 bases to trimming and J lost 4 bases, with 11 bases between them. The CDR3 loop is CAWGTLTETQYF. The CDR3 coding sequence is TGTGCCTGGGGGACATTGACAGAGACCCAGTACTTC.

This chain links TRBV11-3 with TRBJ2-7; D is tentatively TRBD1 or TRBD2 (5 bases each). This CDR3 has 16 residues. The V gene lost 4 bases and the J gene lost 4 bases, with 20 bases spanning the gap. Per the germline V gene, CDR1 is SGHNT and CDR2 is YENEEA. The CDR3 protein is CASSSFTGTPTYEQYF. The CDR3 DNA reads TGTGCCAGCAGCTCATTTACCGGGACCCCGACTTACGAGCAGTACTTC.